The 20 T cell receptor beta chains presented below share a single source sample, sequenced in a study of T cell changes during pregnancy in multiple sclerosis. This table comes from immunoSEQ multiplex PCR, and its TCRdb copy is limited to in-frame clones, with some not included. The sample records tens of thousands of clones, 92% being singletons. The starting material was peripheral blood, obtained in the third trimester of pregnancy. These receptors all stem from a female donor with multiple sclerosis, enrolled in a pregnancy study.

This chain links TRBV29-1 with TRBJ1-2, with 7 bases that match TRBD1. This CDR3 region has 12 residues. After removal of 4 bases from V and 6 bases from J, the junction contained 5 bases not matched to a gene. Germline loops: CDR1 SQVTM, CDR2 ANQGSEA. The DNA of the CDR3 is TGCAGCGTTGGTGACAGGGCTCATGGCTACACCTTC. It translates to CSVGDRAHGYTF.

The gene calls are TRBV6-5 and TRBJ2-3, with TRBD2 matching over 7 bases. Germline V gene sequence: CDR1 MNHEY, CDR2 SVGAGI. V shed 5 bases and J 6 bases; nucleotides not matched to a gene: 8. The CDR3 is 14 amino acids. CDR3 region: CASSRTSELDTQYF. CDR3 coding DNA: TGTGCCAGCAGTCGCACTAGCGAGTTGGATACGCAGTATTTT.

CDR3 bases: TGTGCCAGCAGTGAACAGGGGAATGGCTACACCTTC. Protein: CASSEQGNGYTF. V usage is TRBV2 and J usage is TRBJ1-2; D may be TRBD1 (6 bases). V was trimmed by 2 bases and J by 6 bases, leaving 7 bases between them. Germline CDR1 and CDR2: SNHLY and FYNNEI. This CDR3 spans 12 amino acids.

V and J are TRBV9 and TRBJ2-4; the match to TRBD2 covers 8 bases. The junction had 7 bases not matched to a gene; V was cut back by 7 bases and J by 4 bases. CDR3 length: 14 amino acids. The germline gives CDR1 SGDLS, CDR2 YYNGEE. Written as DNA, the CDR3 is TGTGCCAGCTCTCATACTAGCGGAAAAAACATTCAGTACTTC. This gives the protein CASSHTSGKNIQYF.

The chain employs TRBV14 and TRBJ2-1; D ambiguous. The CDR3 is made up of 15 amino acids. Germline V gene data show CDR1 as SGHDN and CDR2 as FVKESK. Deletions cut 3 bases from V and 8 bases from J, with 17 bases between. For the CDR3, the DNA is TGTGCCAGCAGCCACGGAGCGAGTAGCTTCGATGAGCAGTTCTTC. This codes for CASSHGASSFDEQFF.

V gene TRBV7-2 combines with J gene TRBJ1-5, with unresolved D. This CDR3 comprises 13 residues. The ends were cut back, 6 bases at V and 4 bases at J, with 10 bases in the middle. Germline V gene sequence: CDR1 SGHTA, CDR2 FQGNSA. In nucleotides, the CDR3 is TGTGCCAGCAGGTCCAGTGTAAATCAGCCCCAGCATTTT. It codes for CASRSSVNQPQHF.

The table lists this clone with a few counts. The V call is TRBV5-6, the J call TRBJ2-2, with D hard to call. This CDR3 has 15 amino acids. Trimming pared 0 bases from V and 0 bases from J, leaving 6 bases between. The germline V gene encodes CDR1 SGHDT and CDR2 YYEEEE. The CDR3 here is CASSLGGSNTGELFF. CDR3 bases: TGTGCCAGCAGCTTGGGAGGCTCGAACACCGGGGAGCTGTTTTTT.

The count of this clone is one. The chain links TRBV4-3 to TRBJ2-2; 8 bases map to TRBD2. The CDR3 runs to 16 residues. The V gene end was trimmed by 4 bases and the J gene end by 7 bases; junction bases not matched to a gene: 11. From germline, CDR1 is LGHNA and CDR2 YSLEER. CDR3 sequence: CASSPTSADPRGELFF. The CDR3 region has the DNA TGCGCCAGCAGCCCGACTAGCGCAGATCCACGCGGGGAGCTGTTTTTT.

The chain is built from TRBV28 and TRBJ1-5; 7 bases align to TRBD1. Germline V gene lookup returns CDR1 MDHEN and CDR2 SYDVKM. The CDR3 contains 15 residues. V lost 4 bases and J lost 3; bases outside the gene matches: 6. CDR3 nucleotides: TGTGCCAGCAGTTCCCCGACAGGGACCAATCAGCCCCAGCATTTT. Translation: CASSSPTGTNQPQHF.

The chain combines TRBV9 with TRBJ2-1; 9 nucleotides align to TRBD1. CDR1 and CDR2 (germline): SGDLS, YYNGEE. The V gene end was trimmed by 1 base and the J gene end by 7 bases; junction bases not matched to a gene: 6. The CDR3 consists of 15 residues. As DNA, the CDR3 is TGTGCCAGCAGCGTATCAGGACAGGGGTGGAATGAGCAGTTCTTC. As protein: CASSVSGQGWNEQFF.

The chain has TRBV5-1 and TRBJ2-7; 10 bases align to TRBD1. The CDR3 contains 14 residues. V shed 0 bases and J 7 bases; nucleotides not matched to a gene: 4. Per the germline V gene, CDR1 is SGHRS and CDR2 is YFSETQ. CDR3 residues: CASSLGQGAVEQYF. The CDR3 bases are TGCGCCAGCAGCTTGGGACAGGGGGCGGTAGAGCAGTACTTC.

The rearrangement joins TRBV2 to TRBJ1-1, with D tentatively TRBD1 (6 bases). This CDR3 contains 13 residues. Germline lookup yields CDR1 SNHLY and CDR2 FYNNEI. The germline V and J ends were trimmed by 8 bases and 3 bases, with 13 bases remaining between them. The CDR3 spells CASRWTEYTEAFF. In DNA, the CDR3 is TGTGCCAGCCGTTGGACAGAATACACTGAAGCTTTCTTT.

The chain has TRBV5-1 and TRBJ1-1; 7 nucleotides match TRBD1. J lost 4 bases, V lost 0 bases, and 3 bases had no gene match. The CDR3 covers 14 residues. Germline V gene lookup returns CDR1 SGHRS and CDR2 YFSETQ. The CDR3 here is CASSLASGGTEAFF. CDR3 coding DNA: TGCGCCAGCAGCTTGGCCTCAGGGGGCACTGAAGCTTTCTTT.

The genes are TRBV28 and TRBJ1-2; a weak D match, TRBD1 (6 bases). V was pared by 4 bases and J by 1 base, with 19 bases between. The CDR3 covers 17 residues. CDR1 is MDHEN, CDR2 SYDVKM, per germline. CDR3 bases: TGTGCCAGCAGTTACCGGGACACAGCCTCTAATAACTATGGCTACACCTTC. Protein: CASSYRDTASNNYGYTF.

The chain has TRBV4-2 and TRBJ2-1; TRBD2 might be the D (6 bases). Trimming shortened V by 4 bases and J by 2 bases, and 15 bases separated the two germline ends. Germline V lookup: CDR1 LGHNA, CDR2 YNFKEQ. This CDR3 is 16 amino acids long. The CDR3 region has the DNA TGTGCCAGCAGCCCTCGCTGGCGGGATGCCTACAATGAGCAGTTCTTC. It codes for CASSPRWRDAYNEQFF.

This rearrangement joins TRBV6-4 to TRBJ2-1, with 7 bases matching TRBD2. The CDR3 spans 13 residues. Germline loops: CDR1 MRHNA, CDR2 SNTAGT. Trimming cost V 5 bases and J 13 bases; bases outside gene matches: 11. The CDR3 DNA follows: TGTGCCAGCAGTTGGACTAGGAATGAGCAACAGTTCTTC. It codes for CASSWTRNEQQFF.

This chain connects TRBV27 to TRBJ2-1; TRBD2 matches at 7 bases. The germline V gene has CDR1 MNHEY and CDR2 SMNVEV (reference sequence). CDR3 length equals 15 residues. V lost 7 bases, J lost 7 bases, and 13 bases stayed unmatched. In nucleotides, the CDR3 is TGTGCCAGCAATCCCGCGGGAGTAACTGGGAATGAGCAGTTCTTC. Its translation: CASNPAGVTGNEQFF.

This rearrangement joins TRBV19 to TRBJ1-5; 8 nucleotides match TRBD1. Germline CDR1 and CDR2: LNHDA and SQIVND (reference sequence). The CDR3 runs 15 residues. V shed 4 bases and J 2 bases; nucleotides not matched to a gene: 4. CDR3 in amino acids: CASSSRGQGNQPQHF. The CDR3 DNA follows: TGTGCCAGTAGTAGCAGGGGGCAGGGCAATCAGCCCCAGCATTTT. The whole variable domain, filled in from reference TRBV19 and TRBJ1-5, reads DGGITQSPKYLFRKEGQNVTLSCEQNLNHDAMYWYRQDPGQGLRLIYYSQIVNDFQKGDIAEGYSVSREKKESFPLTVTSAQKNPTAFYLCASSSRGQGNQPQHFGDGTRLSIL.

The CDR3 sequence: CSVLAGGRTEAFF. The DNA for the CDR3 is TGCAGCGTTCTGGCAGGGGGTAGAACTGAAGCTTTCTTT. The rearrangement links TRBV29-1 to TRBJ1-1, with TRBD1 matching over 7 bases. Germline V gene sequence: CDR1 SQVTM, CDR2 ANQGSEA. The trim removed 5 bases at V and 5 bases at J, leaving 8 bases unmatched. The CDR3 totals 13 residues.

The chain couples TRBV6-4 to TRBJ2-2; no definite D call. With 2 bases removed from V and 6 bases from J, the gap between germline ends came to 10 bases. CDR1 and CDR2 (germline): MRHNA, SNTAGT. The CDR3 runs to 14 residues. The CDR3 coding sequence is TGTGCCAGCAGTGACCGAGGTGGTTCCGGGGAGCTGTTTTTT. Residues: CASSDRGGSGELFF.